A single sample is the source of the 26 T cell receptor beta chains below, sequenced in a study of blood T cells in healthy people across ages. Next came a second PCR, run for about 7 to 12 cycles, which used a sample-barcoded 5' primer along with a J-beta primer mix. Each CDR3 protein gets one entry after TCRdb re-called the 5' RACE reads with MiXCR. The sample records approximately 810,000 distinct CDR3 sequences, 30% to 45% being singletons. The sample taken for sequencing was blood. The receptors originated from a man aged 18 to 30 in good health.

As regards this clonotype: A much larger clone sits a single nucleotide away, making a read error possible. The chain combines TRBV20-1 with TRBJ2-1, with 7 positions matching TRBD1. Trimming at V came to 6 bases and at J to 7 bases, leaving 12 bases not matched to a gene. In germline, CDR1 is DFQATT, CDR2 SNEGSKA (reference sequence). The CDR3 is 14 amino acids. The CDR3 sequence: CSAYPYRGDNEQFF. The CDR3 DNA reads TGCAGTGCCTATCCATACAGGGGAGATAATGAGCAGTTCTTC.

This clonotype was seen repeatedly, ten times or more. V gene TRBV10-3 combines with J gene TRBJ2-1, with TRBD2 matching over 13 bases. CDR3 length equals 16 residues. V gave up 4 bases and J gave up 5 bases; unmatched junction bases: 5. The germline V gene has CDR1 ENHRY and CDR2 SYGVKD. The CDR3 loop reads CAISATGTSGNNEQFF. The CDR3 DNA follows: TGTGCCATCAGTGCTACCGGGACTAGCGGGAACAATGAGCAGTTCTTC.

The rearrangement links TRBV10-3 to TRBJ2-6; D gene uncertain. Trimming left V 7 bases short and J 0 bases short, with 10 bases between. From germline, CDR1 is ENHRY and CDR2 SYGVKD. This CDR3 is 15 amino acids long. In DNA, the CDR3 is TGTGCCATCACCGACGGTCTCTCTGGGGCCAACGTCCTGACTTTC. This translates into CAITDGLSGANVLTF.

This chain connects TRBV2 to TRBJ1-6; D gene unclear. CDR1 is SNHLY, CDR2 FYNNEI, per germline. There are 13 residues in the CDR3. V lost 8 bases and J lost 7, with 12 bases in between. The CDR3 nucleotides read TGTGCCAGCTTTACCTCCCCAAATTCACCCCTCCACTTT. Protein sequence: CASFTSPNSPLHF.

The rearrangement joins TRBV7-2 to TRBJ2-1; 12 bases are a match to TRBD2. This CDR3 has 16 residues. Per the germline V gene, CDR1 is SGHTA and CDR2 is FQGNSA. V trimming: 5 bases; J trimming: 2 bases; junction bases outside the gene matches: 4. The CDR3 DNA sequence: TGTGCCAGCAGCCGGACTAGCGGGACAGCCTACAATGAGCAGTTCTTC. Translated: CASSRTSGTAYNEQFF.

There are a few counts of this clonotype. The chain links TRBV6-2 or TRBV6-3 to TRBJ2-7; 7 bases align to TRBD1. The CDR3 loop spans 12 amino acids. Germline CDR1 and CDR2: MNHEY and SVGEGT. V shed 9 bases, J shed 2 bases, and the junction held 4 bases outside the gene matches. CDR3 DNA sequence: TGTGCCAGTGGACAGGTGACCTACGAGCAGTACTTC. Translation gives CASGQVTYEQYF.

CDR3 amino acids: CASRRTGGMQPQHF. CDR3 in DNA: TGTGCCAGCAGGCGGACAGGGGGCATGCAGCCCCAGCATTTT. The gene calls are TRBV7-2 and TRBJ1-5; 11 nucleotides align to TRBD1. CDR1 is SGHTA and CDR2 is FQGNSA in the germline V gene. The length of the CDR3 is 14 residues. After removal of 6 bases from V and 7 bases from J, the junction contained 5 bases not matched to a gene.

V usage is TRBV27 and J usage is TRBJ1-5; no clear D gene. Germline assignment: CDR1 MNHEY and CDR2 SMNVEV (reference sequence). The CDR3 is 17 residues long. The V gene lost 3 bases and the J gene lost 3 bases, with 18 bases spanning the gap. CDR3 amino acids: CASSFWEEVVSNQPQHF. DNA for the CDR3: TGTGCCAGCAGTTTTTGGGAGGAAGTGGTGTCCAATCAGCCCCAGCATTTT.

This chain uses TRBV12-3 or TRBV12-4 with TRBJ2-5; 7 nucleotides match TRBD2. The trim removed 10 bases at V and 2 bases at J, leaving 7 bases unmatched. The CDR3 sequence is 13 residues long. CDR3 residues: CATSGGGQETQYF. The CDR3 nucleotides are TGTGCCACCTCTGGGGGGGGGCAAGAGACCCAGTACTTC.

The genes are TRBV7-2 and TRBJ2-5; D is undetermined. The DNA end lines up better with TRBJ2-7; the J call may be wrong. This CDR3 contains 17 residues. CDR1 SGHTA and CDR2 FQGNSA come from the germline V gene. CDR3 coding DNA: TGTGCCAGCAGCCCGAACACCGATGCAGCCCCAAGAGGCGAGCAGTACTTC. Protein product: CASSPNTDAAPRGEQYF.

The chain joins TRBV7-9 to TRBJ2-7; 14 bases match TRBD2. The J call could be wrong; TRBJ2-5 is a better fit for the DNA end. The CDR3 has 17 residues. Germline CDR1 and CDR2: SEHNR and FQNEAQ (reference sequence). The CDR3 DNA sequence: TGTGCCAGCAGCTTGGGGACTAGCGGGGGCCAAAAAGAGACCCAGTACTTC. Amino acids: CASSLGTSGGQKETQYF.

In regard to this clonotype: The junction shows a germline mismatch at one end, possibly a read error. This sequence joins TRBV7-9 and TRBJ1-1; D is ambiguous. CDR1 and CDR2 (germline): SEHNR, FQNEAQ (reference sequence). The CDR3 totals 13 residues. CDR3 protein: CAGSYFENTEAFF. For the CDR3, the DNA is TGTGCCGGCAGCTACTTCGAGAACACTGAAGCTTTCTTT.

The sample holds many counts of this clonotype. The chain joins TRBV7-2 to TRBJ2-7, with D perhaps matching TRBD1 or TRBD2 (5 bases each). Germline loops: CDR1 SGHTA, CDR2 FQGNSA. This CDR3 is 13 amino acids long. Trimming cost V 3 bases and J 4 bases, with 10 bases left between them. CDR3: CASSFGTEYEQYF. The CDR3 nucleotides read TGTGCCAGCAGCTTTGGGACGGAATACGAGCAGTACTTC.

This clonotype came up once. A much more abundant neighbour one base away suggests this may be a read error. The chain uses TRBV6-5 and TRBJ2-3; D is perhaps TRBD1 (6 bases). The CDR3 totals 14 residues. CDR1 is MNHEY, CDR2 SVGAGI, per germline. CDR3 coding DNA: TGTGCCGGCAGTTACACTACAGGGATAGATACGCAGTATTTT. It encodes CAGSYTTGIDTQYF.

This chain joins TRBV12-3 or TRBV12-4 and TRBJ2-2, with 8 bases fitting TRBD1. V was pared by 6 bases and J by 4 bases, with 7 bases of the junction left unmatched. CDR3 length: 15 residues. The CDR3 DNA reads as TGTGCCAGCAGGGCAGGGGGCTCGGGCACCGGGGAGCTGTTTTTT. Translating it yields CASRAGGSGTGELFF.

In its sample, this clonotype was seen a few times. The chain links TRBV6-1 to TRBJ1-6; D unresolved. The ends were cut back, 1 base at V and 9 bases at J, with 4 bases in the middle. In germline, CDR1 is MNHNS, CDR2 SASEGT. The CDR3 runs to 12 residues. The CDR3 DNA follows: TGTGCCAGCAGTGAAGTGGGTTCACCCCTCCACTTT. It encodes CASSEVGSPLHF.

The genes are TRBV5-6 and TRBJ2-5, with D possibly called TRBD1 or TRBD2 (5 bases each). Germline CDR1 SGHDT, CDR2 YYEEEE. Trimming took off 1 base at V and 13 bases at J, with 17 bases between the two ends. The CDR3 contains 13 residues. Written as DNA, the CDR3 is TGTGCCAGCAGCTTGTCAGGGAGCGTCAAAACGTACTTC. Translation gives CASSLSGSVKTYF.

The CDR3 protein is CASSESAGKNIQYF. The CDR3 nucleotides are TGTGCCAGCAGTGAATCTGCGGGCAAAAACATTCAGTACTTC. The V call is TRBV2, the J call TRBJ2-5, with D possibly TRBD2 on 5 matching bases. The J call could be wrong; TRBJ2-4 is a better fit for the DNA end. Germline CDR1 and CDR2: SNHLY and FYNNEI. This CDR3 spans 14 amino acids.

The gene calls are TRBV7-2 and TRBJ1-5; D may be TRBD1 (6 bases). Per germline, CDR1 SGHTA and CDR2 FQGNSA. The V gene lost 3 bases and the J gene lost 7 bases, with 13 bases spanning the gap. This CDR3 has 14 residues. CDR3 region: CASSFTGYGQPQHF. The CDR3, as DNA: TGTGCCAGCAGCTTTACAGGGTACGGGCAGCCCCAGCATTTT.

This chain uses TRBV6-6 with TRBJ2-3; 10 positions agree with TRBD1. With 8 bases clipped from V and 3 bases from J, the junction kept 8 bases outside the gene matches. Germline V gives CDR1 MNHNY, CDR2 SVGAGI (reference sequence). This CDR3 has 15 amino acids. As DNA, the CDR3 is TGTGCCAGCGGCCCGCGGGACAGGGGAACAGATACGCAGTATTTT. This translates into CASGPRDRGTDTQYF.

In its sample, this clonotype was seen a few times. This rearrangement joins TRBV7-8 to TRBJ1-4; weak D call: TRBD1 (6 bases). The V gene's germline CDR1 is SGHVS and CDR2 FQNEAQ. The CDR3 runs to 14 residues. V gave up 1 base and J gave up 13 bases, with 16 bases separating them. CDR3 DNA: TGTGCCAGCAGCTTAGATAGCGGAGGGGGACGACTGTTTTTT. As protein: CASSLDSGGGRLFF. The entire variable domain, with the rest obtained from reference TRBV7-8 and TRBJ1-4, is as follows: GAGVSQSPRYKVAKRGQDVALRCDPISGHVSLFWYQQALGQGPEFLTYFQNEAQLDKSGLPSDRFFAERPEGSVSTLKIQRTQQEDSAVYLCASSLDSGGGRLFFGSGTQLSVL.

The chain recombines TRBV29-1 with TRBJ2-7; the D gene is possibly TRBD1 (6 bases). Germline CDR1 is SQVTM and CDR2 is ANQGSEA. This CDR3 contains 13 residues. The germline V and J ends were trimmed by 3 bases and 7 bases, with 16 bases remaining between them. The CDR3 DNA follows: TGCAGCGTTGACAGGGGTAGTAACAATGAGCAGTACTTC. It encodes CSVDRGSNNEQYF.

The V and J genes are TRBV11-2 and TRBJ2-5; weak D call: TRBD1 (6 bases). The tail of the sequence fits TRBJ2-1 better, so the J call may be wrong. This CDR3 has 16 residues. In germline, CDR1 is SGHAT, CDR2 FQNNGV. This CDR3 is CASSLRTGNRQETQFF. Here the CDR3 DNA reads TGTGCCAGCAGCTTAAGAACAGGGAACAGACAAGAGACCCAGTTCTTC.

CDR3 region: CASSDTGSGANVLTF. Here the CDR3 DNA reads TGTGCCAGCAGCGACACAGGGTCTGGGGCCAACGTCCTGACTTTC. The chain recombines TRBV9 with TRBJ2-6, with TRBD1 as a possible D gene (6 bases). Looked up from germline, CDR1 is SGDLS and CDR2 is YYNGEE. The CDR3 is made up of 15 amino acids. The germline V and J ends were trimmed by 3 bases and 1 base, with 8 bases remaining between them.

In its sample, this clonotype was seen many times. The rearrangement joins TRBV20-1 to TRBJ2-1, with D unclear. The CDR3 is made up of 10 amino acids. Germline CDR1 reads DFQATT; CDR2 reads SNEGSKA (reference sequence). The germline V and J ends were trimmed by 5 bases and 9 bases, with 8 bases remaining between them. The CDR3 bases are TGCAGTGCTTTAGCTCGTGAGCAGTTCTTC. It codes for CSALAREQFF.

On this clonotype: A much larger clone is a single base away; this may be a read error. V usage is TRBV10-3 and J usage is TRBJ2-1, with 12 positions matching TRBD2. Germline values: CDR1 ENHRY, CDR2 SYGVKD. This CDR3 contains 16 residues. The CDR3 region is CAISDPTSGGFNGQFF. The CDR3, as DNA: TGTGCCATCAGTGACCCGACTAGCGGGGGCTTCAATGGGCAGTTCTTC.